This T cell receptor (beta chain) was observed in a study of blood T cell repertoires in COVID-19. Background on the study: Samples representing acute and convalescent COVID-19 were sourced from the United States, Italy and Spain. T cells, B-cell-depleted T cells, or PBMCs supplied cDNA or gDNA.

Methods used by the authors: Estimation of nucleated cell counts relied on the amplification of reference gene primers. Some clones are missing from TCRdb's copy, which holds only in-frame ones; the method was immunoSEQ multiplex PCR. V, J and clone size were drawn from that table, and D and trimming were deduced from the DNA. Of about 74,000 clones in the sample, about four fifths are singletons; the top ten hold around 35%. This TCR derives from a man aged 65 to 79 with acute or convalescent COVID-19. Material for sequencing was peripheral blood.

CDR3 in amino acids: CASSISGLDGGTDTQYF. In DNA form, the CDR3 reads TGTGCCAGTAGTATATCCGGACTAGACGGCGGGACAGATACGCAGTATTTT. The V and J genes are TRBV19 and TRBJ2-3; TRBD2 agrees at 7 bases. Germline values: CDR1 LNHDA, CDR2 SQIVND (reference sequence). V shed 2 bases, J shed 3 bases, and the junction held 11 bases outside the gene matches. The CDR3 spans 17 residues.